The entry that follows covers one T cell receptor beta chain sequence. What it binds is not known. The same CDR3 arises from other DNA sequences in this sample as well. This sample was included in a study of cytomegalovirus exposure and HLA in healthy donors. Background on the study: A previous analysis identified around 120 million unique TCR beta sequences derived from roughly 190 million T cells.

The PCR made use of 60 Vbeta and 13 Jbeta primers. The assay was immunoSEQ multiplex PCR, and TCRdb's table has in-frame clones only and misses some. The data contain about 190,000 clones, roughly 73% of them singletons. The CDR3 length is 15 residues. V was trimmed by 2 bases and J by 11 bases, leaving 21 bases between them. Germline CDR1 reads SNHLY; CDR2 reads FYNNEI. Whole-study results and caveats: The authors confirmed in vitro that a few CMV-associated chains were specific for CMV antigens. Fewer N-insertions (relative to the roughly 720-donor mean) were reportedly seen in an Asian-associated ancestry cluster in a later analysis. There were several of the most significant clusters that appeared linked to common viral pathogens in a later analysis.

J is TRBJ1-1 and V is TRBV2; D perhaps matches TRBD1 (6 bases). Material: PBMCs. This sequence was found in a woman younger than 45 in good health and CMV-seropositive. The CDR3 here is CASSEREGGLGRAFF. For the CDR3, the DNA is TGTGCCAGCAGTGAACGGGAGGGGGGGTTGGGTAGGGCTTTCTTT.